These 28 T cell receptor beta chains originate from one sample sequenced in a study of CD8 T cells in Susac syndrome (dated by TCRdb to about 2019). The library was obtained by the immunoSEQ multiplex PCR assay. RNA was extracted using the RNeasy kit, and roughly 0.5 to 1 microgram was reverse transcribed with random hexamers. The public reads were reprocessed in TCRdb via fastp at Q25 and MiXCR, keeping in-frame beta chains. Rows merge per CDR3 protein into single entries with the most common DNA and genes. Present in this sample are around 150,000 distinct CDR3 sequences, 85% to 95% of which were seen just once. The ten top clones hold 0.13% to 0.15% of the sample. Specimen: CD4+ T cells from PBMCs. The origin of the receptors is a human donor with Susac syndrome.

The V gene is TRBV20-1, the J gene TRBJ2-1; TRBD2 matches 11 bases. Germline values: CDR1 DFQATT, CDR2 SNEGSKA (reference sequence). V trimming: 3 bases; J trimming: 3 bases; junction bases outside the gene matches: 10. The CDR3 totals 17 residues. The CDR3 protein is CSARTSGKVQSYNEQFF. The CDR3, as DNA: TGCAGTGCTAGGACTAGCGGGAAGGTACAGAGCTACAATGAGCAGTTCTTC.

V usage is TRBV7-9 and J usage is TRBJ2-4; 10 bases fit TRBD1. The length of the CDR3 is 17 residues. The germline gives CDR1 SEHNR, CDR2 FQNEAQ (reference sequence). The trim removed 1 base at V and 0 bases at J, leaving 3 bases unmatched. The chain's CDR3 is CASSLGGQGIAKNIQYF. CDR3 nucleotides: TGTGCCAGCAGCTTAGGGGGACAGGGGATAGCCAAAAACATTCAGTACTTC.

V usage is TRBV20-1 and J usage is TRBJ1-6, with D possibly TRBD1 on 6 matching bases. V gave up 0 bases and J gave up 11 bases, with 11 bases separating them. The CDR3 consists of 13 residues. CDR1 and CDR2 from the germline V gene are DFQATT and SNEGSKA (reference sequence). DNA for the CDR3: TGCAGTGCTAGAGATTCAGGGGTTCCACCCCTCCACTTT. Residues: CSARDSGVPPLHF.

V is TRBV27 and J is TRBJ1-6, with a weak D call TRBD1 (5 bases). V lost 2 bases, J lost 7 bases, and 15 bases lay in between. The CDR3 length is 16 residues. In germline, CDR1 is MNHEY, CDR2 SMNVEV (reference sequence). CDR3 sequence reads: CASSLRAGTNNSPLHF. The CDR3 coding sequence is TGTGCCAGCAGTTTACGGGCAGGGACGAACAATTCACCCCTCCACTTT.

The chain carries TRBV28 and TRBJ1-5; D call uncertain. CDR3 length: 15 residues. Per germline, CDR1 MDHEN and CDR2 SYDVKM. V lost 2 bases to trimming and J lost 2 bases, with 10 bases between them. The CDR3 reads CASSLREGGNQPQHF. The DNA of the CDR3 is TGTGCCAGCAGTTTAAGGGAGGGTGGCAATCAGCCCCAGCATTTT.

The V call is TRBV20-1, the J call TRBJ2-3; D is possibly TRBD2 (5 bases). V was cut by 1 base and J by 0 bases, with 11 bases left in between. CDR3 length: 15 residues. Germline CDR1 and CDR2: DFQATT and SNEGSKA (reference sequence). CDR3 nucleotide sequence: TGCAGTGCTAGAGTGGTAGCGATTAGCACAGATACGCAGTATTTT. It translates to CSARVVAISTDTQYF.

This clonotype has only one observation. The chain is built from TRBV5-1 and TRBJ1-2; 8 nucleotides align to TRBD1. Germline trimming cut 4 bases from V and 5 bases from J; bases unmatched to any gene: 10. Germline CDR1 and CDR2: SGHRS and YFSETQ. The CDR3 is 15 amino acids. The CDR3 bases are TGCGCCAGCAGCCAGGGACAGGAAGAGATTTATGGCTACACCTTC. Protein: CASSQGQEEIYGYTF.

The chain links TRBV18 to TRBJ2-2, with D uncertain. CDR3 length equals 16 residues. Trimming took 0 bases from V and 3 from J, leaving 11 bases between them. Germline V gene sequence: CDR1 KGHSH, CDR2 LQKENI. The CDR3 spells CASSPPGGTDTGELFF. The DNA for the CDR3 is TGTGCCAGCTCACCACCTGGCGGCACTGACACCGGGGAGCTGTTTTTT. The full variable domain, in which reference TRBV18 and TRBJ2-2 provide the parts outside the CDR3, is NAGVMQNPRHLVRRRGQEARLRCSPMKGHSHVYWYRQLPEEGLKFMVYLQKENIIDESGMPKERFSAEFPKEGPSILRIQQVVRGDSAAYFCASSPPGGTDTGELFFGEGSRLTVL.

This chain uses TRBV12-3 or TRBV12-4 with TRBJ1-5; a possible D gene is TRBD1 (5 bases). The CDR3 spans 15 residues. V was pared by 6 bases and J by 7 bases, with 19 bases between. CDR3 in DNA: TGTGCCAGCAGCGAAACCGGGACCCTCGGGCAGCCCCAGCATTTT. This codes for CASSETGTLGQPQHF.

V is TRBV7-9 and J is TRBJ2-1; D is ambiguous. The CDR3 is 17 residues long. Per the germline V gene, CDR1 is SEHNR and CDR2 is FQNEAQ (reference sequence). The V and J ends lost 1 base and 6 bases respectively, with 19 bases between them. CDR3 bases: TGTGCCAGCAGCTTAGGGTATTCCACCAAGCTCCGCAATGAGCAGTTCTTC. This codes for CASSLGYSTKLRNEQFF.

The chain employs TRBV30 and TRBJ2-3; D gene unclear. The V end was cut by 2 bases, the J end by 6 bases, with 12 bases between. Germline-derived CDR1 and CDR2 are GTSNPN and SVGIG (reference sequence). The CDR3 totals 13 residues. CDR3 DNA sequence: TGTGCCTGGAGTTCACCTTTCGGGGATACGCAGTATTTT. It specifies CAWSSPFGDTQYF.

The J gene is TRBJ1-3, the V gene TRBV30; D remains ambiguous. This CDR3 is 14 amino acids long. Germline values: CDR1 GTSNPN, CDR2 SVGIG (reference sequence). Trimming cost V 1 base and J 0 bases, with 7 bases left between them. CDR3 residues: CAWSAWDSGNTIYF. CDR3 sequence (DNA): TGTGCCTGGAGTGCGTGGGACTCTGGAAACACCATATATTTT.

This chain links TRBV5-1 with TRBJ1-1; the D is unclear. In germline, CDR1 is SGHRS, CDR2 YFSETQ. Trimming removed 5 bases at V and 2 bases at J, with 10 bases between. The CDR3 spans 13 residues. The CDR3 bases are TGCGCCAGCAGAGGAACAGCAAACACTGAAGCTTTCTTT. It codes for CASRGTANTEAFF. The whole variable domain, filled in from reference TRBV5-1 and TRBJ1-1, reads KAGVTQTPRYLIKTRGQQVTLSCSPISGHRSVSWYQQTPGQGLQFLFEYFSETQRNKGNFPGRFSGRQFSNSRSEMNVSTLELGDSALYLCASRGTANTEAFFGQGTRLTVV.

This chain uses TRBV25-1 with TRBJ1-1; D call uncertain. From germline, CDR1 is MGHDK and CDR2 SYGVNS. Trimming took 5 bases from V and 10 from J, leaving 20 bases between them. This CDR3 region has 14 residues. The CDR3 sequence: CASSSSVVGFRAFF. Written as DNA, the CDR3 is TGTGCCAGCAGTAGCTCGGTCGTGGGATTCAGAGCTTTCTTT.

The chain recombines TRBV7-3 with TRBJ2-3; 7 nucleotides line up with TRBD1. In germline, CDR1 is SGHTA, CDR2 FQGTGA. CDR3 size: 16 residues. The J segment lost 1 base and the V segment lost 5 bases, leaving 9 bases of the junction unmatched. The CDR3 loop is CASSPTTGHRTDTQYF. The CDR3 DNA sequence: TGTGCCAGCAGCCCCACGACAGGGCACCGCACAGATACGCAGTATTTT.

This chain connects TRBV5-1 to TRBJ1-6, with D perhaps matching TRBD1 (6 bases). The CDR3 extends over 15 amino acids. Between the trimmed V and J ends, which lost 0 bases and 7 bases, there was a span of 11 bases. Germline V CDR1 and CDR2: SGHRS, YFSETQ. The DNA of the CDR3 is TGCGCCAGCAGCTTGGATACAGGGACCAATTCACCCCTCCACTTT. Encoded protein: CASSLDTGTNSPLHF. The whole variable domain, remainder taken from reference TRBV5-1 and TRBJ1-6, is KAGVTQTPRYLIKTRGQQVTLSCSPISGHRSVSWYQQTPGQGLQFLFEYFSETQRNKGNFPGRFSGRQFSNSRSEMNVSTLELGDSALYLCASSLDTGTNSPLHFGNGTRLTVT.

V gene TRBV15 combines with J gene TRBJ2-3; D remains unclear. V was trimmed by 0 bases and J by 1 base, leaving 2 bases between them. CDR3 length: 13 residues. Germline CDR1 reads LNHNV; CDR2 reads YYDKDF (reference sequence). CDR3 sequence: CATSREGTDTQYF. DNA of the CDR3: TGTGCCACCAGCAGAGAAGGCACAGATACGCAGTATTTT.

The chain is built from TRBV5-1 and TRBJ2-1; TRBD1 agrees at 7 bases. The V segment lost 1 base and the J segment 4 bases; nucleotides outside the gene matches: 5. Germline V gene sequence: CDR1 SGHRS, CDR2 YFSETQ. The CDR3 consists of 15 residues. The CDR3 region has the DNA TGCGCCAGCAGCTTGTCGACAGGGTCATACAATGAGCAGTTCTTC. Translated, it gives CASSLSTGSYNEQFF.

The chain is built from TRBV30 and TRBJ2-7, with TRBD2 identical over 8 bases. CDR1 GTSNPN and CDR2 SVGIG come from the germline V gene (reference sequence). V dropped 4 bases and J dropped 3; count of bases not matched to a gene: 2. CDR3 size: 12 residues. CDR3 residues: CAWTAGVYEQYF. The CDR3 DNA reads as TGTGCCTGGACAGCGGGAGTCTACGAGCAGTACTTC.

V gene TRBV28 combines with J gene TRBJ1-6, with a tentative D call TRBD1 (6 bases). This CDR3 spans 17 amino acids. Trimming shortened V by 4 bases and J by 6 bases, and 19 bases separated the two germline ends. The germline CDR1 and CDR2 sequences are MDHEN and SYDVKM. CDR3 loop: CASSYSLITGSNSPLHF. The CDR3 DNA follows: TGTGCCAGCAGTTACAGCTTAATCACAGGGTCTAATTCACCCCTCCACTTT.

The genes are TRBV20-1 and TRBJ1-1, with D possibly being TRBD1 (5 bases). CDR1 is DFQATT, CDR2 SNEGSKA, per germline (reference sequence). The germline V and J ends were trimmed by 3 bases and 7 bases, with 9 bases remaining between them. The CDR3 is made up of 11 amino acids. The CDR3 DNA sequence: TGCAGTGCTAGGGGGCGGAGTGAAGCTTTCTTT. Protein sequence: CSARGRSEAFF.

This chain connects TRBV7-9 to TRBJ1-1, with D uncertain. The CDR3 extends over 14 amino acids. Trimming removed 3 bases at V and 4 bases at J, with 12 bases between. In germline, CDR1 is SEHNR, CDR2 FQNEAQ (reference sequence). The CDR3 sequence: CASSLLMVVTEAFF. The CDR3 DNA sequence: TGTGCCAGCAGCTTGCTGATGGTCGTCACTGAAGCTTTCTTT.

The chain has TRBV20-1 and TRBJ2-3; 12 positions agree with TRBD2. The J segment lost 2 bases and the V segment lost 1 base, leaving 4 bases of the junction unmatched. CDR3 length: 16 residues. CDR1 is DFQATT and CDR2 is SNEGSKA in the germline V gene (reference sequence). Written as DNA, the CDR3 is TGCAGTGCTAGAGCCCTAGCGGGAGGGTACACAGATACGCAGTATTTT. As protein: CSARALAGGYTDTQYF.

V and J are TRBV2 and TRBJ2-3; D may be TRBD2 (7 bases). Germline CDR1 and CDR2: SNHLY and FYNNEI. The CDR3 runs 17 residues. The ends were cut back, 4 bases at V and 5 bases at J, with 22 bases in the middle. This CDR3 is CASSASSRGARGDTQYF. In nucleotides, the CDR3 is TGTGCCAGCAGTGCCTCGTCTCGGGGGGCCCGGGGAGATACGCAGTATTTT.

The gene calls are TRBV27 and TRBJ1-1; the D is unclear. Germline loops: CDR1 MNHEY, CDR2 SMNVEV (reference sequence). The CDR3 covers 14 residues. V lost 3 bases and J lost 5, with 13 bases in between. The DNA of the CDR3 is TGTGCCAGCAGTTTTGGGGTGGGTGTGACTGAAGCTTTCTTT. Translating gives CASSFGVGVTEAFF.

The CDR3 region has the DNA TGTGCCAGCAGCTTCACTATGACGGGACAGAAATACGAGCAGTACTTC. Translated, it gives CASSFTMTGQKYEQYF. This sequence joins TRBV7-9 and TRBJ2-7; 7 nucleotides align to TRBD1. V trimming: 3 bases; J trimming: 4 bases; junction bases outside the gene matches: 12. The CDR3 runs 16 residues. Germline assignment: CDR1 SEHNR and CDR2 FQNEAQ (reference sequence).

V and J are TRBV18 and TRBJ1-1, with D tentatively TRBD1 (5 bases). The CDR3 consists of 15 residues. V was shortened by 4 bases and J by 1 base, with 13 bases between the two germline ends. CDR1 is KGHSH, CDR2 LQKENI, per germline. The CDR3 coding sequence is TGTGCCAGCTCACTTCCAGGGTTGAGGAACACTGAAGCTTTCTTT. This codes for CASSLPGLRNTEAFF.

The rearrangement uses TRBV9 and TRBJ2-5, with TRBD2 matching over 7 bases. The germline V gene encodes CDR1 SGDLS and CDR2 YYNGEE. The length of the CDR3 is 14 residues. The J segment lost 3 bases and the V segment lost 0 bases, leaving 2 bases of the junction unmatched. The chain's CDR3 is CASSVAAGEETQYF. The DNA for the CDR3 is TGTGCCAGCAGCGTAGCGGCGGGGGAAGAGACCCAGTACTTC.